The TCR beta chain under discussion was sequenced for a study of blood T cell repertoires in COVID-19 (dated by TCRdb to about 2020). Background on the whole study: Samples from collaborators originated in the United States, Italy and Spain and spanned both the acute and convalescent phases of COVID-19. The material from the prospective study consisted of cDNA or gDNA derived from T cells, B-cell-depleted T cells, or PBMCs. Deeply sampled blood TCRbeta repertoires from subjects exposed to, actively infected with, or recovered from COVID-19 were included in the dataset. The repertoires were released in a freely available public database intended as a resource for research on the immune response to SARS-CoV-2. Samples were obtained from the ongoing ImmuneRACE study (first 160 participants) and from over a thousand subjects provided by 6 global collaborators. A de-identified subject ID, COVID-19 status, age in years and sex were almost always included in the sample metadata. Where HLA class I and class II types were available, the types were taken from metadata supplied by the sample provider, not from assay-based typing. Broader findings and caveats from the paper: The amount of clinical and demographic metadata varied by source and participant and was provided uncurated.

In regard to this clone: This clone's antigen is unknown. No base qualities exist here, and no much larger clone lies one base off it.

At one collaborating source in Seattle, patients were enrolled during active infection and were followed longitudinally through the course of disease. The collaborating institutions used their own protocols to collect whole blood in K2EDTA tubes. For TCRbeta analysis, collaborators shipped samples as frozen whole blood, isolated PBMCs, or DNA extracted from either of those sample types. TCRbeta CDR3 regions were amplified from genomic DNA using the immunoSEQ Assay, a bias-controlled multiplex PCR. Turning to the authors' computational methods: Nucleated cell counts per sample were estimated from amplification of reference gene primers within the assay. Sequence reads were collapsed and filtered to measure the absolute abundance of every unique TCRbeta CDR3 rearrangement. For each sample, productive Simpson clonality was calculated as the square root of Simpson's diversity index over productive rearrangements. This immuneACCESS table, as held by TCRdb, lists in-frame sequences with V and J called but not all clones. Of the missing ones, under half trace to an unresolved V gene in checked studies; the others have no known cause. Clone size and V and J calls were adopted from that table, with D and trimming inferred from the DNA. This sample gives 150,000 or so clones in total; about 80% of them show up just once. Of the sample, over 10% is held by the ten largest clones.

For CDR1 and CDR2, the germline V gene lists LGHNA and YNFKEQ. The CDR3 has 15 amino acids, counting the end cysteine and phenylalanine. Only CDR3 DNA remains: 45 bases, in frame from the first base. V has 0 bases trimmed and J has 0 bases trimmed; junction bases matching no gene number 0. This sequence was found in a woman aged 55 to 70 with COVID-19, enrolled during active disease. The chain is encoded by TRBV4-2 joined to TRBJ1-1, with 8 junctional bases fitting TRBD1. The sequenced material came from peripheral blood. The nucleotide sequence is TGTGCCAGCAGCCAAGAGGGACAGGTGAACACTGAAGCTTTCTTT. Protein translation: CASSQEGQVNTEAFF.